This TCR beta chain is drawn from a study of regulatory T cells in long-lasting Graves disease. Across the study: Treatment with antithyroid drugs for over 5 years, together with positive TSH receptor antibodies, meant persistent Graves' disease. Study-level points and caveats: Thyroid tissue went unstudied; only peripheral blood was examined. Favoring TRBV28, TRBJ1-2 and TRBJ2-5 was a feature seen in persistent disease.

Building of the TCR beta libraries involved iRepertoire HTBI primers and Arm-PCR of CDR3 regions. As handled by the study authors: Samples collectively showed approximately 62 TRBV and fewer than 15 TRBJ segments. TCRdb ran MiXCR on the multiplex PCR reads and lists one entry per CDR3 protein. TCRdb, not the authors, supplied the V and J calls. The table includes roughly 450,000 distinct CDR3 sequences, roughly 22% detected once. Noted time point: persistent/refractory GD, antithyroid drugs over 5 years with positive TRAb. Following extraction of RNA from PBMCs, that RNA was used to make the TCR library. Trimming took off 10 bases at V and 2 bases at J, with 14 bases between the two ends. The CDR3 has 13 amino acids. The germline V gene has CDR1 MNHNS and CDR2 SASEGT. This clonotype was counted at least ten times. Antigen: not known.

The chain links TRBV6-1 to TRBJ1-1; D perhaps matches TRBD1 (5 bases). This TCR came from a female donor with Graves disease. Sequencing was performed on peripheral blood mononuclear cells (PBMCs), taken when the disease was refractory, from a patient treated with antithyroid drugs. CDR3 protein: CANTRGANTEAFF. The CDR3 DNA follows: TGTGCCAACACCAGAGGGGCTAACACTGAAGCTTTCTTT.